This T cell receptor beta chain was identified in a study of T-cell memory formation after mild COVID-19. Germline CDR1 and CDR2: KGHDR and SFDVKD. The V and J ends lost 3 bases and 5 bases, in that order; junction bases with no gene match: 7. This CDR3 has 15 amino acids. This clonotype has a handful of counts. Its antigen is unidentified. A 5'RACE reaction primed in the constant segment made cDNA libraries of TCR alpha and TCR beta, and these carried sample barcodes and UMIs. TCRdb redid the calling of the 5' RACE reads with MiXCR, one entry per CDR3 protein. The table has about 400,000 distinct CDR3 sequences, about a quarter seen once. Study-wide findings and caveats: Later expanders leaned CD4+, whereas clones that contracted between day 15 and 85 were balanced CD4/CD8. Most CD4+ clones that shrank were in CM and EM, while CD8+ ones turned up in EMRA. The pre-infection memory compartment contained some responding clones, suggesting cross-reactive memory joined.

What was sequenced was PBMCs or a T cell subset sorted from them (not recorded which). The V gene is TRBV24-1, the J gene TRBJ2-5; 8 bases are a match to TRBD1. This clonotype originated in an adult woman who had mild COVID-19 (a few samples of this study predate the infection). Cell type and time point are not known. CDR3 coding DNA: TGTGCCACCAGTGATACCGGGACAGGTCGGGAGACCCAGTACTTC. This codes for CATSDTGTGRETQYF.